Presented here are 32 T cell receptor beta chains from one specimen sequenced in a study of T cells in Graves' hyperthyroidism and ophthalmopathy. The investigators amplified TCR beta CDR3 regions from RNA transcripts. The HTBI primer set drove a first-round RT-PCR of the TCR CDR3. From the multiplex PCR reads, TCRdb called clonotypes with MiXCR, one entry per CDR3 protein. This sample has roughly 380,000 distinct CDR3 sequences; about 14% occur once, and the top ten carry approximately 10%. The sample comprised blood. The receptors here all came from a woman aged 55-69 years with Graves' hyperthyroidism.

As for this clonotype: A much larger clonotype is one base distant, so this may be a read error. This chain connects TRBV5-1 to TRBJ2-2; D might be TRBD2 (5 bases). V gave up 4 bases and J gave up 7 bases, with 14 bases separating them. Germline assignment: CDR1 SGHRS and CDR2 YFSETQ. This CDR3 spans 14 amino acids. The CDR3 DNA is TGCGCCAGCAGCCCCGGGATAGAGGGCGGGGAGCTGTTTTTT. Translated, it gives CASSPGIEGGELFF.

Ten or more counts support this clonotype. The V gene is TRBV9, the J gene TRBJ1-2, with D maybe TRBD1 (6 bases). With 4 bases removed from V and 4 bases from J, the gap between germline ends came to 17 bases. Germline CDR1 SGDLS, CDR2 YYNGEE. The CDR3 is 15 residues long. The CDR3 is CASSPQGGQGYGYTF. CDR3 bases: TGTGCCAGCAGCCCACAGGGAGGGCAAGGCTATGGCTACACCTTC.

This clonotype was counted at least ten times. The chain joins TRBV10-2 to TRBJ2-3, with 8 bases fitting TRBD2. CDR1 and CDR2 (germline): WSHSY, SAAADI. Germline trimming cut 4 bases from V and 6 bases from J; bases unmatched to any gene: 6. The CDR3 is 14 residues long. CDR3 in DNA: TGCGCCAGCAGTGCAACTAGCGGCATCGATACGCAGTATTTT. Protein: CASSATSGIDTQYF.

The chain joins TRBV6-1 to TRBJ1-3, with D uncertain. The CDR3 has 11 residues. The V gene's germline CDR1 is MNHNS and CDR2 SASEGT. V lost 6 bases and J 8 bases, leaving 8 bases between the germline ends. The CDR3 nucleotides are TGTGCCAGCAGGACGTCGGACACCATATATTTT. As protein: CASRTSDTIYF.

This clonotype was counted at least ten times. The genes are TRBV2 and TRBJ2-7; D possibly corresponds to TRBD1 (5 bases). The CDR3 totals 12 residues. Trimming took off 9 bases at V and 2 bases at J, with 11 bases between the two ends. Germline CDR1 reads SNHLY; CDR2 reads FYNNEI. CDR3 residues: CARSDSTYEQYF. The CDR3 coding sequence is TGTGCCAGAAGCGACAGTACCTACGAGCAGTACTTC.

This clonotype was seen repeatedly, ten times or more. The chain couples TRBV20-1 to TRBJ1-1; D is unclear. There are 14 residues in the CDR3. V dropped 3 bases and J dropped 5 bases, with 16 bases sitting between them. Germline V gene data show CDR1 as DFQATT and CDR2 as SNEGSKA (reference sequence). The DNA for the CDR3 is TGCAGTGCTAGTTTCATTGGCGGTAGAACTGAAGCTTTCTTT. This encodes CSASFIGGRTEAFF.

As for this clonotype: Germline is not matched at one junction end, which may reflect a read error. The chain recombines TRBV11-3 with TRBJ2-1, with unresolved D. Germline assignment: CDR1 SGHNT and CDR2 YENEEA. The CDR3 loop spans 11 amino acids. The CDR3 loop is CASSRGNEQLF. The CDR3 bases are TGTGCCAGCAGCCGAGGTAATGAGCAGCTCTTC.

The chain has TRBV12-5 and TRBJ1-3, with D perhaps TRBD1 (5 bases). The ends were cut back, 9 bases at V and 0 bases at J, with 21 bases in the middle. This CDR3 region has 17 residues. Germline CDR1 is LGHNT and CDR2 is FRNRAP. The CDR3 sequence is CASRPRGRPLSGNTIYF. The CDR3 coding sequence is TGTGCTAGCCGACCGAGGGGCAGGCCCCTCTCTGGAAACACCATATATTTT.

The V and J genes are TRBV10-2 and TRBJ2-1, with TRBD2 matching 8 bases. Germline trimming cut 8 bases from V and 5 bases from J; bases unmatched to any gene: 8. Germline CDR1 and CDR2: WSHSY and SAAADI. This CDR3 is 14 amino acids long. The CDR3 bases are TGCGCCAGCCTGACCGGGACTAGGCACAATGAGCAGTTCTTC. Residues: CASLTGTRHNEQFF.

This clonotype was observed at least ten times. The chain employs TRBV11-2 and TRBJ1-4; D is uncertain. V lost 0 bases to trimming and J lost 11 bases, with 10 bases between them. The CDR3 is 13 residues long. Germline V gene lookup returns CDR1 SGHAT and CDR2 FQNNGV. DNA of the CDR3: TGTGCCAGCAGCTTAGACGAGCCAGCCAAACTGTTTTTT. It yields the protein CASSLDEPAKLFF.

In its sample, this clonotype was seen many times. The rearrangement uses TRBV24-1 and TRBJ2-1, with TRBD2 identical over 10 bases. The CDR3 sequence is 16 residues long. The germline V gene has CDR1 KGHDR and CDR2 SFDVKD. With V trimmed by 0 bases and J by 3 bases, 1 base remained unmatched. Written as DNA, the CDR3 is TGTGCCACCAGTGATTTGGGGACTAGCGACTACAATGAGCAGTTCTTC. Protein product: CATSDLGTSDYNEQFF.

At least ten counts were recorded for this clonotype. The rearrangement joins TRBV28 to TRBJ2-3; 8 bases agree with TRBD2. With 3 bases clipped from V and 2 bases from J, the junction kept 7 bases outside the gene matches. CDR1 is MDHEN and CDR2 is SYDVKM in the germline V gene. The CDR3 spans 16 residues. CDR3 sequence reads: CASSLGTSHPTDTQYF. Here the CDR3 DNA reads TGTGCCAGCAGTTTGGGGACTAGTCACCCCACAGATACGCAGTATTTT. Together with reference TRBV28 and TRBJ2-3, the CDR3 gives the full variable domain: DVKVTQSSRYLVKRTGEKVFLECVQDMDHENMFWYRQDPGLGLRLIYFSYDVKMKEKGDIPEGYSVSREKKERFSLILESASTNQTSMYLCASSLGTSHPTDTQYFGPGTRLTVL.

This clonotype was found many times. The chain employs TRBV6-5 and TRBJ1-6; D is perhaps TRBD1 (5 bases). The CDR3 extends over 16 amino acids. V lost 1 base and J lost 8, with 15 bases in between. CDR1 and CDR2 (germline): MNHEY, SVGAGI. The CDR3 here is CASSYLGATWDSPLHF. CDR3 nucleotides: TGTGCCAGCAGTTACTTAGGGGCCACCTGGGATTCACCCCTCCACTTT.

In this sample, this clonotype turned up many times. This chain connects TRBV30 to TRBJ2-2; D is unresolved. CDR1 is GTSNPN, CDR2 SVGIG, per germline (reference sequence). The CDR3 extends over 15 amino acids. Trimming pared 0 bases from V and 2 bases from J, leaving 10 bases between. DNA of the CDR3: TGTGCCTGGAGTGTTCCCTACAGAAACACCGGGGAGCTGTTTTTT. Its translation is CAWSVPYRNTGELFF. The full variable domain, its missing parts supplied by reference TRBV30 and TRBJ2-2, is SQTIHQWPATLVQPVGSPLSLECTVEGTSNPNLYWYRQAAGRGLQLLFYSVGIGQISSEVPQNLSASRPQDRQFILSSKKLLLSDSGFYLCAWSVPYRNTGELFFGEGSRLTVL.

This clonotype was recorded many times. The CDR3 loop reads CATGAGSARSYEQYF. CDR3 nucleotide sequence: TGTGCCACCGGGGCGGGCTCGGCCCGTTCCTACGAGCAGTACTTC. The V gene is TRBV15, the J gene TRBJ2-7; perhaps D is TRBD1 or TRBD2 (5 bases each). The length of the CDR3 is 15 residues. Germline V gives CDR1 LNHNV, CDR2 YYDKDF (reference sequence). V was cut by 8 bases and J by 1 base, with 18 bases left in between.

This clonotype was counted many times. The chain couples TRBV5-1 to TRBJ2-3, with 8 bases aligning to TRBD1. Germline V gene data show CDR1 as SGHRS and CDR2 as YFSETQ. The CDR3 has 15 residues. After removal of 0 bases from V and 2 bases from J, the junction contained 2 bases not matched to a gene. CDR3 coding DNA: TGCGCCAGCAGCTTGGGGGACAGGATCACAGATACGCAGTATTTT. Its protein product is CASSLGDRITDTQYF. Full variable domain (remainder filled in from reference TRBV5-1 and TRBJ2-3): KAGVTQTPRYLIKTRGQQVTLSCSPISGHRSVSWYQQTPGQGLQFLFEYFSETQRNKGNFPGRFSGRQFSNSRSEMNVSTLELGDSALYLCASSLGDRITDTQYFGPGTRLTVL.

The sample holds many counts of this clonotype. Here the CDR3 reads CATSLTSSQETQYF. The DNA of the CDR3 is TGTGCCACCAGTTTGACTAGCAGCCAAGAGACCCAGTACTTC. The V call is TRBV24-1, the J call TRBJ2-5; TRBD2 aligns across 7 bases. Trimming removed 6 bases from V and 1 base from J; junction bases left unmatched: 4. CDR1 is KGHDR and CDR2 is SFDVKD in the germline V gene. The CDR3 is 14 amino acids.

V usage is TRBV9 and J usage is TRBJ2-7, with D maybe TRBD1 (6 bases). CDR3 length equals 13 residues. From germline, CDR1 is SGDLS and CDR2 YYNGEE. V was cut by 0 bases and J by 6 bases, with 10 bases left in between. In DNA, the CDR3 is TGTGCCAGCAGCGTAGCTTCAGGGGCCGAGCAGTACTTC. It is translated as CASSVASGAEQYF.

This clonotype occurred a few times. The rearrangement links TRBV11-3 to TRBJ1-6; 9 nucleotides line up with TRBD1. Germline CDR1 reads SGHNT; CDR2 reads YENEEA. The CDR3 extends over 18 amino acids. V lost 6 bases and J lost 4; bases outside the gene matches: 13. CDR3 bases: TGTGCCAGCAGTCAATCCGTACAGGGGGCTCTGTATAATTCACCCCTCCACTTT. Translated, it gives CASSQSVQGALYNSPLHF. The entire variable domain, with the rest obtained from reference TRBV11-3 and TRBJ1-6, is as follows: EAGVVQSPRYKIIEKKQPVAFWCNPISGHNTLYWYLQNLGQGPELLIRYENEEAVDDSQLPKDRFSAERLKGVDSTLKIQPAELGDSAVYLCASSQSVQGALYNSPLHFGNGTRLTVT.

The V gene is TRBV11-2, the J gene TRBJ2-5, with TRBD2 matching over 10 bases. Trimming at V came to 5 bases and at J to 4 bases, leaving 10 bases not matched to a gene. Per germline, CDR1 SGHAT and CDR2 FQNNGV. The CDR3 covers 16 residues. For the CDR3, the DNA is TGTGCCAGCAGCCAACTAGCGGGAAAAGAGGGAGAGACCCAGTACTTC. Translating it yields CASSQLAGKEGETQYF. The full variable domain, with the rest looked up from reference TRBV11-2 and TRBJ2-5, is EAGVAQSPRYKIIEKRQSVAFWCNPISGHATLYWYQQILGQGPKLLIQFQNNGVVDDSQLPKDRFSAERLKGVDSTLKIQPAKLEDSAVYLCASSQLAGKEGETQYFGPGTRLLVL.

This chain connects TRBV19 to TRBJ2-7; 8 bases align to TRBD1. The junction had 2 bases not matched to a gene; V was cut back by 0 bases and J by 1 base. This CDR3 comprises 15 residues. The germline gives CDR1 LNHDA, CDR2 SQIVND (reference sequence). The CDR3 region is CASSIDQGASYEQYF. The CDR3 nucleotides read TGTGCCAGTAGTATAGATCAGGGGGCGTCCTACGAGCAGTACTTC.

This clonotype has at least ten counts. The gene calls are TRBV20-1 and TRBJ2-7; TRBD2 matches 8 bases. The CDR3 extends over 14 amino acids. V was clipped by 1 base and J by 0 bases; unmatched bases: 2. Germline V gene data show CDR1 as DFQATT and CDR2 as SNEGSKA (reference sequence). The CDR3 spells CSARVSGGSYEQYF. The DNA of the CDR3 is TGCAGTGCTAGAGTAAGCGGGGGCTCCTACGAGCAGTACTTC.

This clonotype was seen ten or more times. This chain uses TRBV20-1 with TRBJ1-1; 10 bases agree with TRBD1. This CDR3 spans 15 amino acids. V lost 3 bases, J lost 7 bases, and 11 bases stayed unmatched. Germline V gene data show CDR1 as DFQATT and CDR2 as SNEGSKA (reference sequence). The CDR3 coding sequence is TGCAGTGCTAGTGGTGGGACAGGGGCGAAATTTGAAGCTTTCTTT. Translated, it gives CSASGGTGAKFEAFF.

This clonotype has ten or more counts. This chain uses TRBV24-1 with TRBJ2-2, with a possible D match to TRBD2 (5 bases). V was shortened by 12 bases and J by 5 bases, with 15 bases between the two germline ends. This CDR3 spans 13 amino acids. Germline CDR1 reads KGHDR; CDR2 reads SFDVKD. CDR3 region: CAVANTGTGELFF. The CDR3 DNA follows: TGTGCCGTCGCCAACACGGGGACCGGGGAGCTGTTTTTT.

This clonotype was found a few times. The chain employs TRBV30 and TRBJ1-5; D not certain. The CDR3 contains 20 residues. In germline, CDR1 is GTSNPN, CDR2 SVGIG (reference sequence). V lost 2 bases, J lost 5 bases, and 31 bases lay in between. The CDR3 reads CAWSPPEGRRVILGDQPQHF. The CDR3 coding sequence is TGTGCCTGGAGTCCCCCCGAGGGCAGGCGGGTGATCCTAGGTGATCAGCCCCAGCATTTT.

Many counts were recorded for this clonotype. The rearrangement links TRBV5-1 to TRBJ2-1; the match to TRBD2 covers 8 bases. In germline, CDR1 is SGHRS, CDR2 YFSETQ. This CDR3 has 15 amino acids. V gave up 0 bases and J gave up 4 bases; unmatched junction bases: 3. CDR3 residues: CASSLGTSPYNEQFF. CDR3 sequence (DNA): TGCGCCAGCAGCTTGGGGACTAGCCCTTACAATGAGCAGTTCTTC.

This clonotype was counted a few times. The CDR3 DNA is TGTGCCAGCAGCGTAGAAAGTACAGGGCAAACGACCCAGTACTTC. Encoded protein: CASSVESTGQTTQYF. The V call is TRBV9, the J call TRBJ2-5; perhaps TRBD1 as D (6 bases). The CDR3 has 15 residues. From germline, CDR1 is SGDLS and CDR2 YYNGEE. Trimming took off 0 bases at V and 7 bases at J, with 16 bases between the two ends.

The chain uses TRBV28 and TRBJ1-3; no reliable D call. Germline V gene data show CDR1 as MDHEN and CDR2 as SYDVKM. The V end lost 4 bases, the J end lost 4 bases, and 14 bases lay between the germline ends. The CDR3 is made up of 15 amino acids. The CDR3 DNA reads TGTGCCAGCAGTTGGGGTGGGCTCGGAGGAAACACCATATATTTT. The encoded protein is CASSWGGLGGNTIYF. Using reference TRBV28 and TRBJ1-3 for the parts outside the CDR3, the full variable domain is DVKVTQSSRYLVKRTGEKVFLECVQDMDHENMFWYRQDPGLGLRLIYFSYDVKMKEKGDIPEGYSVSREKKERFSLILESASTNQTSMYLCASSWGGLGGNTIYFGEGSWLTVV.

In this sample, this clonotype turned up many times. The rearrangement links TRBV28 to TRBJ2-5; D possibly corresponds to TRBD1 (5 bases). The CDR3 extends over 16 amino acids. Trimming removed 2 bases at V and 4 bases at J, with 17 bases between. Germline CDR1 reads MDHEN; CDR2 reads SYDVKM. CDR3 DNA sequence: TGTGCCAGCAGTTTAACCCCTCAGGGTTTGGGAGAGACCCAGTACTTC. Its protein is CASSLTPQGLGETQYF.

This clonotype was counted many times. The chain recombines TRBV27 with TRBJ2-3, with TRBD2 identical over 9 bases. The J segment lost 0 bases and the V segment lost 6 bases, leaving 7 bases of the junction unmatched. Germline-derived CDR1 and CDR2 are MNHEY and SMNVEV (reference sequence). This CDR3 spans 16 amino acids. CDR3 amino acids: CASSRTTSGSTDTQYF. Written as DNA, the CDR3 is TGTGCCAGCAGCCGAACGACTAGCGGTAGCACAGATACGCAGTATTTT.

The sample holds a few counts of this clonotype. In nucleotides, the CDR3 is TGCAGCGTTGAACAGGGGTCTCTGAACTTTGAAGATACGCAGTATTTT. As protein: CSVEQGSLNFEDTQYF. V is TRBV29-1 and J is TRBJ2-3; TRBD1 might be the D (6 bases). This CDR3 spans 16 amino acids. The germline V gene has CDR1 SQVTM and CDR2 ANQGSEA. The V end lost 2 bases, the J end lost 5 bases, and 20 bases lay between the germline ends.

This clonotype was counted ten times or more. The V gene is TRBV6-1, the J gene TRBJ2-7; the match to TRBD1 covers 7 bases. After removal of 7 bases from V and 3 bases from J, the junction contained 12 bases not matched to a gene. This CDR3 spans 15 amino acids. Germline V gives CDR1 MNHNS, CDR2 SASEGT. Here the CDR3 reads CASKPQGLYYYEQYF. The CDR3 coding sequence is TGTGCCAGCAAACCACAGGGGTTGTACTACTACGAGCAGTACTTC.